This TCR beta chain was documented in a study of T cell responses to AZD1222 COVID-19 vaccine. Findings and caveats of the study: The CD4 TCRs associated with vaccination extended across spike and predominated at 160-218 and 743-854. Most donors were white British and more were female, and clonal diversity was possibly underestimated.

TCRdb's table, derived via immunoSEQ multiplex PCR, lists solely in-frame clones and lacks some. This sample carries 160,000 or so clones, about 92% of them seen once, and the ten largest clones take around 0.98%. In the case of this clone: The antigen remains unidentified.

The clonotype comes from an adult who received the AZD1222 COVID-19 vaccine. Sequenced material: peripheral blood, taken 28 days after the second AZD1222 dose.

The CDR3 coding sequence is TGTGCCAGCAGTTCCGGGAATTATGGCTATGGCTACACCTTC. It encodes CASSSGNYGYGYTF. The chain has TRBV28 and TRBJ1-2; D unclear. Germline CDR1 reads MDHEN; CDR2 reads SYDVKM. V lost 4 bases and J 4 bases, leaving 13 bases between the germline ends. CDR3 length equals 14 residues.